Sequencing of this T cell receptor beta chain was carried out in a study of blood T cell repertoires in COVID-19. Study context: Acute and convalescent COVID-19 specimens originated in the United States, Italy and Spain. T cells, B-cell-depleted T cells, or PBMCs provided the cDNA or gDNA that served as material.

In the original analysis: Estimates of nucleated cell counts were drawn from the amplification of reference gene primers. The data were produced by immunoSEQ multiplex PCR, yet TCRdb's version contains in-frame clones alone and is incomplete. Clone size and V and J calls were adopted from that table, with D and trimming inferred from the DNA. Among around 50,000 clones listed, roughly 88% were seen once. Sequencing input: peripheral blood. The sequence was obtained from a man aged 65-85 years with acute or convalescent COVID-19.

The CDR3 nucleotides are TGCAGCGTTGGCACTTCCTACGAGCAGTACTTC. This gives the protein CSVGTSYEQYF. The rearrangement uses TRBV29-1 and TRBJ2-7; D remains unclear. V was pared by 4 bases and J by 1 base, with 5 bases between. CDR1 and CDR2 from the germline V gene are SQVTM and ANQGSEA. The CDR3 length is 11 residues.